What follows are 5 T cell receptor beta chains derived from one specimen sequenced in a study of blood T cell repertoires in COVID-19 (dated by TCRdb to the early 2020s). The protocol used for the library was the immunoSEQ multiplex PCR assay. What TCRdb holds here is the immuneACCESS table cut down to in-frame rearrangements. Part of the clones is not present; checked against another copy, under half of the missing clones reflect an unresolved V gene, and the others are unexplained. For this sample there are 130,000 to 150,000 clones; approximately 84% appear just once. The top ten constitute roughly 6.5% of the sample. The sequenced material came from peripheral blood. The source of these receptors is a human donor in a cohort sampled during active COVID-19.

V is TRBV6-2 or TRBV6-3 and J is TRBJ1-1, with D uncertain. The CDR3 is 15 residues long. V dropped 5 bases and J dropped 3 bases, with 16 bases sitting between them. Looked up from germline, CDR1 is MNHEY and CDR2 is SVGEGT. The CDR3 nucleotides read TGTGCCAGCAGTCTCTATACTGCTACGCACACTGAAGCTTTCTTT. It codes for CASSLYTATHTEAFF.

The J gene is TRBJ1-1, the V gene TRBV5-5, with D unclear. V gave up 2 bases and J gave up 0 bases, with 11 bases separating them. Germline CDR1 reads SGHKS; CDR2 reads YYEKEE (reference sequence). This CDR3 contains 15 residues. CDR3 residues: CASSLVPGLNTEAFF. In nucleotides, the CDR3 is TGTGCCAGCAGCTTAGTACCGGGTTTGAACACTGAAGCTTTCTTT.

The chain joins TRBV7-2 to TRBJ2-3; D uncertain. CDR1 and CDR2 (germline): SGHTA, FQGNSA. V was clipped by 4 bases and J by 2 bases, with 13 bases between them. The CDR3 extends over 15 amino acids. DNA of the CDR3: TGTGCCAGCAGCTATGCTAAGGAGTTCACAGATACGCAGTATTTT. Its protein product is CASSYAKEFTDTQYF.

Only one count was recorded for this clone. One end of the junction varies from germline; a read error may be responsible. The chain combines TRBV7-8 with TRBJ2-7; 8 bases map to TRBD2. The CDR3 covers 15 residues. CDR1 SGHVS and CDR2 FQNEAQ come from the germline V gene. CDR3 bases: TGTGCCAGCAGCCTCAGGACTAGCTCGACGTTACCAGTGGAGTTC. Its translation: CASSLRTSSTLPVEF.

This clone has only a few counts. The chain employs TRBV6-6 and TRBJ1-5; TRBD1 aligns across 8 bases. This CDR3 spans 14 amino acids. Germline values: CDR1 MNHNY, CDR2 SVGAGI (reference sequence). V lost 5 bases, J lost 4 bases, and 4 bases stayed unmatched. The CDR3 DNA sequence: TGTGCCAGCAGTCCGACAGGGGAAAATCAGCCCCAGCATTTT. Its translation: CASSPTGENQPQHF.